Sequencing of this T cell receptor beta chain was carried out in a study of response to subunit inactivated influenza vaccine. Of note for this clonotype: Its antigen is not known.

Study conclusions and caveats: The authors suggested that every seasonal influenza vaccination recruits few new T cells.

CDR1 and CDR2 (germline): SGHDT, YYEEEE. With 7 bases removed from V and 4 bases from J, the gap between germline ends came to 9 bases. The length of the CDR3 is 12 residues. TCRdb called the RT-PCR reads again in MiXCR, with one record for every CDR3 protein. Seen here are 500,000 to 750,000 distinct CDR3 sequences, 12% to 15% observed once, and the top ten hold 11%. The chain has TRBV5-6 and TRBJ2-1; weak D call: TRBD1 (6 bases). The clonotype was recovered from a man aged 50-60 years who received an inactivated influenza vaccine. The sample was PBMCs from blood, taken approximately 13 days after vaccination. The CDR3 here is CASRDTYNEQFF. The CDR3 DNA reads TGTGCCAGCCGGGACACTTACAATGAGCAGTTCTTC.